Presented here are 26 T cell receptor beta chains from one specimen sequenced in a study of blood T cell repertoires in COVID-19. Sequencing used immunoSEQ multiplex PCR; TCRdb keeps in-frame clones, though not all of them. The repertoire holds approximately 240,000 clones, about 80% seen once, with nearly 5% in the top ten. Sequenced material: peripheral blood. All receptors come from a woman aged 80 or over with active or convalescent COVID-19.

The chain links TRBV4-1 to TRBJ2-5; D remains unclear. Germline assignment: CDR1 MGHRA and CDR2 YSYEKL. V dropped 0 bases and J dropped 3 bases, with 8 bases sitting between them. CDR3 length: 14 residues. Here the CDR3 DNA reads TGCGCCAGCAGCCAAGAAGTCAGTAAAGAGACCCAGTACTTC. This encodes CASSQEVSKETQYF.

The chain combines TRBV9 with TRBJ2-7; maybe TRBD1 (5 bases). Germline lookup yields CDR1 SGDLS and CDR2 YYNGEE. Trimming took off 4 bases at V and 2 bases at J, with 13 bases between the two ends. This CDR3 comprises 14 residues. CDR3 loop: CASSKTGYPYEQYF. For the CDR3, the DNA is TGTGCCAGCAGCAAAACAGGATACCCCTACGAGCAGTACTTC.

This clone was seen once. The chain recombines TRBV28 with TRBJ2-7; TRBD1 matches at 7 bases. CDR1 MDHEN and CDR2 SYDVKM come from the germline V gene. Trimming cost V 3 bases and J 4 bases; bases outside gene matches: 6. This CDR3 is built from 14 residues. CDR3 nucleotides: TGTGCCAGCAGTTTTACAGGGGCCCCTTACGAGCAGTACTTC. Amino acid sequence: CASSFTGAPYEQYF.

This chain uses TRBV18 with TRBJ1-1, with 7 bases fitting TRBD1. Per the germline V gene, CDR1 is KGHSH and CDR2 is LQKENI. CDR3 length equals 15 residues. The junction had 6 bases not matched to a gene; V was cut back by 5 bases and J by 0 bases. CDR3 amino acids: CASSAGQILNTEAFF. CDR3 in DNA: TGTGCCAGCTCAGCGGGACAGATCCTGAACACTGAAGCTTTCTTT.

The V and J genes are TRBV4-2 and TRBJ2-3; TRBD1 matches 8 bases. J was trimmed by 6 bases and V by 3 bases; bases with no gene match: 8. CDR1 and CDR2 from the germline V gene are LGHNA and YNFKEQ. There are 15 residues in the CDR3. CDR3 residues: CASSHADRDADTQYF. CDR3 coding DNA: TGTGCCAGCAGCCATGCGGACAGGGACGCCGATACGCAGTATTTT.

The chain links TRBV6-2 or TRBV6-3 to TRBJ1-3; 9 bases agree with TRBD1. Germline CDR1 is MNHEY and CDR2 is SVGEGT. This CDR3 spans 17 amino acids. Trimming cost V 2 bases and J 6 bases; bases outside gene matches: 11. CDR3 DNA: TGTGCCAGCAGTTACCGGCCCGGGACAGGGAATATAAACACCATATATTTT. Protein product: CASSYRPGTGNINTIYF.

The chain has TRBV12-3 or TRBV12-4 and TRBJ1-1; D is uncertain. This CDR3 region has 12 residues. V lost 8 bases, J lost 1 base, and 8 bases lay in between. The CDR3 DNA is TGTGCCAGCCTGGAGGGGAACACTGAAGCTTTCTTT. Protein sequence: CASLEGNTEAFF.

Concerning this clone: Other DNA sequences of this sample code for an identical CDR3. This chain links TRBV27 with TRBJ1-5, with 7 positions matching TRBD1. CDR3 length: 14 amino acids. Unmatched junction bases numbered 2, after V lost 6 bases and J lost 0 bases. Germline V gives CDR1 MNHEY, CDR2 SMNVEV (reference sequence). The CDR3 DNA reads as TGTGCCAGCAGCAGGGGGTATAGCAATCAGCCCCAGCATTTT. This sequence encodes CASSRGYSNQPQHF.

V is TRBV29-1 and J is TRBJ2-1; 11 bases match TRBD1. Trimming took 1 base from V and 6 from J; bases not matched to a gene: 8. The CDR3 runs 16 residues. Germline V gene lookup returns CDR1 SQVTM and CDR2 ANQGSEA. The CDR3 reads CSVEARTGGVFNEQFF. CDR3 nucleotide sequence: TGCAGCGTTGAAGCCCGGACAGGGGGCGTCTTCAATGAGCAGTTCTTC.

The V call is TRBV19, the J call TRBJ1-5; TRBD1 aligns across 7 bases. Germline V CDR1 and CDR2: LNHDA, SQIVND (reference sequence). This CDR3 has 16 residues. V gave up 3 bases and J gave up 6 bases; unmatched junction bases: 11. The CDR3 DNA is TGTGCCAGTAGTATCGGAGGGGGCGCGAGGACTCAGCCCCAGCATTTT. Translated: CASSIGGGARTQPQHF.

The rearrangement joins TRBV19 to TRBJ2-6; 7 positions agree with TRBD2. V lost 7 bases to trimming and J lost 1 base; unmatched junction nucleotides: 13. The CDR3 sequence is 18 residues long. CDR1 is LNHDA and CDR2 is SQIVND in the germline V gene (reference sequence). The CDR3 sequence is CASTSGGKVKSGANVLTF. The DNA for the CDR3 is TGTGCCAGTACCTCCGGGGGGAAAGTAAAATCTGGGGCCAACGTCCTGACTTTC.

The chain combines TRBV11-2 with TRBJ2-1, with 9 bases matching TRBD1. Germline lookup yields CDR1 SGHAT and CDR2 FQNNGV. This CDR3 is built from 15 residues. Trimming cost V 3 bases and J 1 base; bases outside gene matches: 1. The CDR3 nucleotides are TGTGCCAGCAGCTTCGGGACAGGGTCCTACAATGAGCAGTTCTTC. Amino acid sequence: CASSFGTGSYNEQFF.

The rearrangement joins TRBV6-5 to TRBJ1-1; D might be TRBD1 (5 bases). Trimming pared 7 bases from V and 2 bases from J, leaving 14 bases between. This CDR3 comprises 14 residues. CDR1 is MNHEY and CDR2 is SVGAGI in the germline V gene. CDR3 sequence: CASISTGGNTEAFF. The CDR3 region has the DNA TGTGCCAGCATTTCGACGGGGGGAAACACTGAAGCTTTCTTT.

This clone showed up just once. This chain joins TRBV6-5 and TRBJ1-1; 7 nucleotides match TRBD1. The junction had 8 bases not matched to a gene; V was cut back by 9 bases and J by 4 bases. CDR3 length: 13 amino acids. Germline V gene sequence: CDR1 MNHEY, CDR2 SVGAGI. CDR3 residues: CASKRQGSTEAFF. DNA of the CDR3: TGTGCCAGTAAAAGACAGGGATCCACTGAAGCTTTCTTT.

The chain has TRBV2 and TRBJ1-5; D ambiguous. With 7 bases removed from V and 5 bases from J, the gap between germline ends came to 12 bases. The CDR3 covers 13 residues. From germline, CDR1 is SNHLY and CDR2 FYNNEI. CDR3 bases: TGTGCCAGCAATAGTAATATGGATCAGCCCCAGCATTTT. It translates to CASNSNMDQPQHF.

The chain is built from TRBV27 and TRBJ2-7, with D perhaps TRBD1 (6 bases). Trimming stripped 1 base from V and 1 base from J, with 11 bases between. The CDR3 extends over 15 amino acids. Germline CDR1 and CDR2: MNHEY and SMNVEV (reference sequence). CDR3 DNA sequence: TGTGCCAGCAGTTTATTGGAAGACAGGTCCTACGAGCAGTACTTC. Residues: CASSLLEDRSYEQYF.

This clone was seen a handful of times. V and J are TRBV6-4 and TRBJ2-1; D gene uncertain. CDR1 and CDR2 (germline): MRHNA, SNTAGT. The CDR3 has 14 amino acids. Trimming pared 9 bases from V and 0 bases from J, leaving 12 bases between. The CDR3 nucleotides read TGTGCCAGTCAAAGATATAGCTCCTACAATGAGCAGTTCTTC. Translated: CASQRYSSYNEQFF.

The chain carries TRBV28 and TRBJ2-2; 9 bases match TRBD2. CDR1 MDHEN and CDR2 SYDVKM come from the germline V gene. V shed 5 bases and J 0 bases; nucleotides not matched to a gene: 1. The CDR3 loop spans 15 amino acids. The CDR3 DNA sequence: TGTGCCAGCAGTCCTAGCGGGGCGAACACCGGGGAGCTGTTTTTT. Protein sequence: CASSPSGANTGELFF.

CDR3 residues: CATSRAGGQINEKLFF. CDR3 DNA: TGTGCCACCAGCAGAGCGGGAGGACAGATTAATGAAAAACTGTTTTTT. The V call is TRBV15, the J call TRBJ1-4; a possible D gene is TRBD1 (6 bases). Germline V CDR1 and CDR2: LNHNV, YYDKDF (reference sequence). The CDR3 totals 16 residues. V lost 1 base, J lost 4 bases, and 13 bases lay in between.

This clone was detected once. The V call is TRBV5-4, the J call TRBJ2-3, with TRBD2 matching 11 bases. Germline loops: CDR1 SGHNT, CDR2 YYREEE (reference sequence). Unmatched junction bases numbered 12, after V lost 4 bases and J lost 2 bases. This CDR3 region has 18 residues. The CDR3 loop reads CASSNPSGGSTYTDTQYF. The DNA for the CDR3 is TGTGCCAGCAGCAACCCTAGCGGGGGGTCCACCTACACAGATACGCAGTATTTT.

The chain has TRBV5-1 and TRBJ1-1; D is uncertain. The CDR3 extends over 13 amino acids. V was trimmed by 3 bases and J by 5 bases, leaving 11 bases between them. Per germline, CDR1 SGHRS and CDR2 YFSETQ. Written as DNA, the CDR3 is TGCGCCAGCAGCTCCCGCGGGGAGACTGAAGCTTTCTTT. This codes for CASSSRGETEAFF.

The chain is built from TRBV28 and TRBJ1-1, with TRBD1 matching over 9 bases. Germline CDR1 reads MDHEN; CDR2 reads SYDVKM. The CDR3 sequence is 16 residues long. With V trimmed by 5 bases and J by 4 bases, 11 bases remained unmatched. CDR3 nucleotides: TGTGCCAGCAGTCTGAAACAGGGGGCTCTCTTCACTGAAGCTTTCTTT. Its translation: CASSLKQGALFTEAFF. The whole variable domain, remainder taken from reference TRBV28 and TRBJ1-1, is DVKVTQSSRYLVKRTGEKVFLECVQDMDHENMFWYRQDPGLGLRLIYFSYDVKMKEKGDIPEGYSVSREKKERFSLILESASTNQTSMYLCASSLKQGALFTEAFFGQGTRLTVV.

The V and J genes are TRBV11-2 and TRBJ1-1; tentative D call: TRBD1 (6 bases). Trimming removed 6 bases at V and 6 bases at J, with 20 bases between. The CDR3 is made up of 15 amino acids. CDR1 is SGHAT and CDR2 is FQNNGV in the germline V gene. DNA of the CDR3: TGTGCCAGCAGGTTGGGGGCAGGGCTTGGGGCTGAAGCTTTCTTT. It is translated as CASRLGAGLGAEAFF.

The CDR3 coding sequence is TGTGCCACCAGTGAAGCGGGAGCGGCTGCCGGGGAGCTGTTTTTT. Its protein is CATSEAGAAAGELFF. This chain connects TRBV24-1 to TRBJ2-2, with 8 nucleotides matching TRBD2. This CDR3 has 15 amino acids. Germline loops: CDR1 KGHDR, CDR2 SFDVKD. V trimming: 4 bases; J trimming: 6 bases; junction bases outside the gene matches: 6.

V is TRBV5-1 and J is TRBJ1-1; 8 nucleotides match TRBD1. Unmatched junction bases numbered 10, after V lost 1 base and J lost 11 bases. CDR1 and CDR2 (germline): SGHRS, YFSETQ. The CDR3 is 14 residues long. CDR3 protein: CASSLRTGPNEAFF. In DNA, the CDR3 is TGCGCCAGCAGCTTGAGGACAGGGCCCAATGAGGCTTTCTTT.

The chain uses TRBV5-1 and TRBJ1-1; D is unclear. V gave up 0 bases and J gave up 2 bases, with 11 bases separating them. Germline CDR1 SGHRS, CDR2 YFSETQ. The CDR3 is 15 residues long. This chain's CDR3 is CASSLALGGNTEAFF. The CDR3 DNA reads TGCGCCAGCAGCTTGGCACTGGGAGGTAACACTGAAGCTTTCTTT.